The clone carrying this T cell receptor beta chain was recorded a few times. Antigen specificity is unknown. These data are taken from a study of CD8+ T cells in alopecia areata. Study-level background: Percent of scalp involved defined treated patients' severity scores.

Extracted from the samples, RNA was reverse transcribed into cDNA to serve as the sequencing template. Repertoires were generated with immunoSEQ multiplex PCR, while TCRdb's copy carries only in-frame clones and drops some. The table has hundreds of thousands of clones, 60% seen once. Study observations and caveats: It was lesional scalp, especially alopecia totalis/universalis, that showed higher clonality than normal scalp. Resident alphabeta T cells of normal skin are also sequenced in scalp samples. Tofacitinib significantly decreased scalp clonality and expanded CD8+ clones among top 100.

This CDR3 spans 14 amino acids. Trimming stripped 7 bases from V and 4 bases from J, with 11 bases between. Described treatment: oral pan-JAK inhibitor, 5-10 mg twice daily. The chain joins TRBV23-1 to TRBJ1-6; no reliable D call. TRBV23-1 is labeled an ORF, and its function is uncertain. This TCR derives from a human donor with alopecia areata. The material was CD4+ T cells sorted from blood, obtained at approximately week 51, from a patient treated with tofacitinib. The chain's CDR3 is CASTRRAYNSPLHF. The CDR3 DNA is TGCGCCAGCACCCGGAGGGCGTATAATTCACCCCTCCACTTT.